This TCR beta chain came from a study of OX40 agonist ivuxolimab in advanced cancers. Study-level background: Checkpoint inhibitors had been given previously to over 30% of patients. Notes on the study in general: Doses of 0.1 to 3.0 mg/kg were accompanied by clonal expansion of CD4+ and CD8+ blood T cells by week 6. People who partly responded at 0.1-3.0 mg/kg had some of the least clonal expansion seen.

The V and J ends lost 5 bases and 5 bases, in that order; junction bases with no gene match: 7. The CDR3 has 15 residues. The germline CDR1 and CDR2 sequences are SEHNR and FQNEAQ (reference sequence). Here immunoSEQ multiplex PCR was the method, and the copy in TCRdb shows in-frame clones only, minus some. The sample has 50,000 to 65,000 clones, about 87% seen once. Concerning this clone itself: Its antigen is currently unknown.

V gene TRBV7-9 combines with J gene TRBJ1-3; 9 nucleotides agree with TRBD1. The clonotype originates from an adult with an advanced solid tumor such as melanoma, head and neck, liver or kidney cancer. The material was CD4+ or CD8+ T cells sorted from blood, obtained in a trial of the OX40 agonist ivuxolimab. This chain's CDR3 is CASSRGQGYRNTIYF. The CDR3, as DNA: TGTGCCAGCAGCCGGGGACAGGGATACAGAAACACCATATATTTT.